These 7 T cell receptor beta chains share one sample of origin, sequenced in a study of T cell responses to AZD1222 COVID-19 vaccine. Repertoires were generated with immunoSEQ multiplex PCR, while TCRdb's copy carries only in-frame clones and drops some. The table lists around 130,000 clones, around nine tenths of them singletons. Sequencing was performed on peripheral blood, taken on day 0 of AZD1222 vaccination. These receptors all stem from an adult in good health.

The chain links TRBV2 to TRBJ1-2, with D possibly TRBD1 on 5 matching bases. Trimming took off 4 bases at V and 4 bases at J, with 19 bases between the two ends. Germline CDR1 and CDR2: SNHLY and FYNNEI. The CDR3 runs 16 residues. CDR3 bases: TGTGCCAGCAGTGTAACTGCAAGGGGCGCTCCCTATGGCTACACCTTC. Protein: CASSVTARGAPYGYTF.

The J gene is TRBJ2-7, the V gene TRBV28; tentative D call: TRBD2 (6 bases). Trimming took off 5 bases at V and 2 bases at J, with 13 bases between the two ends. There are 14 residues in the CDR3. Germline loops: CDR1 MDHEN, CDR2 SYDVKM. The chain's CDR3 is CASSATRETYEQYF. CDR3 bases: TGTGCCAGCAGTGCCACCCGGGAGACCTACGAGCAGTACTTC.

This clone was counted between two and nine times. V and J are TRBV5-6 and TRBJ1-4; TRBD1 aligns across 12 bases. CDR1 SGHDT and CDR2 YYEEEE come from the germline V gene. The CDR3 extends over 14 amino acids. V lost 0 bases to trimming and J lost 11 bases; unmatched junction nucleotides: 2. Here the CDR3 DNA reads TGTGCCAGCAGCTTGGGGGACAGGGGGCATAAACTGTTTTTT. It is translated as CASSLGDRGHKLFF.

The chain couples TRBV19 to TRBJ1-2; 9 nucleotides align to TRBD1. Per germline, CDR1 LNHDA and CDR2 SQIVND (reference sequence). The CDR3 runs to 15 residues. With V trimmed by 1 base and J by 4 bases, 4 bases remained unmatched. Written as DNA, the CDR3 is TGTGCCAGTAGTATAGGCGGGACAGGGACCTATGGCTACACCTTC. Translated, it gives CASSIGGTGTYGYTF.

The J gene is TRBJ1-6, the V gene TRBV30; D may be TRBD1 (5 bases). The CDR3 runs 14 residues. From germline, CDR1 is GTSNPN and CDR2 SVGIG (reference sequence). The germline V and J ends were trimmed by 4 bases and 0 bases, with 7 bases remaining between them. In DNA form, the CDR3 reads TGTGCCTGGATGGGGGGCTCCTATAATTCACCCCTCCACTTT. Amino acid sequence: CAWMGGSYNSPLHF.

The chain joins TRBV27 to TRBJ2-2; a weak D match, TRBD2 (6 bases). CDR1 MNHEY and CDR2 SMNVEV come from the germline V gene (reference sequence). This CDR3 has 15 residues. Trimming removed 5 bases at V and 5 bases at J, with 15 bases between. The CDR3 spells CASSPRLGRTGELFF. The CDR3, as DNA: TGTGCCAGCAGTCCTAGACTAGGTCGGACCGGGGAGCTGTTTTTT.

This chain links TRBV28 with TRBJ1-5; no clear D gene. The germline V and J ends were trimmed by 7 bases and 7 bases, with 11 bases remaining between them. The CDR3 runs to 12 residues. Germline lookup yields CDR1 MDHEN and CDR2 SYDVKM. This chain's CDR3 is CASIRVGQPQHF. The CDR3 DNA reads as TGTGCCAGCATAAGGGTCGGCCAGCCCCAGCATTTT. Based on the CDR3 plus reference TRBV28 and TRBJ1-5, the full variable domain is DVKVTQSSRYLVKRTGEKVFLECVQDMDHENMFWYRQDPGLGLRLIYFSYDVKMKEKGDIPEGYSVSREKKERFSLILESASTNQTSMYLCASIRVGQPQHFGDGTRLSIL.